This is a list of T cell receptor beta chains from one sample in a study of T cells after yellow fever vaccination. TCRdb analysed the 5' RACE reads with MiXCR anew, one entry per CDR3 protein. The sample has about 510,000 distinct CDR3 sequences; about a fifth are singletons. The source was PBMCs, collected roughly 20 days after the first yellow fever vaccination. The receptor set was obtained from a man between 18 and 35 years old who received the YFV17D yellow fever vaccine. CDR3s include the opening cysteine and the closing phenylalanine or tryptophan. D genes are given only for firm matches. The size field is filled for only some rows; it gives once, few, many or a size class.

size,length,D,J,V,DNA,CDR3
NA,14,NA,TRBJ2-3,TRBV27,TGTGCCAGCAGTCCCCTTGTGTGGGGCGGTACGCAGTATTTT,CASSPLVWGGTQYF
many,16,NA,TRBJ2-2,TRBV7-9,TGTGCCAGCAGCCTTACAGCTTTGGCGAACACCGGGGAGCTGTTTTTT,CASSLTALANTGELFF
NA,15,NA,TRBJ1-5,TRBV10-3,TGTGCCATCAGTGAGCGACTAAAAGGTGCTCAGCCCCAGCATTTT,CAISERLKGAQPQHF
NA,17,TRBD2,TRBJ2-1,TRBV7-2,TGTGCCAGCAGCTTAGCGGCAAGCGGGGTCTCCTACAATGAGCAGTTCTTC,CASSLAASGVSYNEQFF
NA,15,NA,TRBJ1-1,TRBV5-1,TGCGCCAGCAGCTTGGATAGTGGGGTGGGCACTGAAGCTTTCTTT,CASSLDSGVGTEAFF
many,15,NA,TRBJ2-3,TRBV7-2,TGTGCCAGCAGTCGACACCACGCTAGCACAGATACGCAGTATTTT,CASSRHHASTDTQYF
few,16,NA,TRBJ1-3,TRBV4-1,TGCGCCAGCAGCCAAGAGGGTAGCTTCTCTGGAAACACCATATATTTT,CASSQEGSFSGNTIYF
many,16,NA,TRBJ2-3,TRBV3-1,TGTGCCAGCAGCCAAACTTTACTAGCCCCAACAGATACGCAGTATTTT,CASSQTLLAPTDTQYF
NA,16,TRBD1,TRBJ1-2,TRBV18,TGTGCCAGCTCACCCTGGTCGAGGGGGCCAATCAATGGCTACACCTTC,CASSPWSRGPINGYTF
many,15,TRBD2,TRBJ2-1,TRBV6-2/TRBV6-3,TGTGCCAGCAGTTACGGTCGGGGGGGCAGGGATGAGCAGTTCTTC,CASSYGRGGRDEQFF
NA,17,TRBD1,TRBJ1-2,TRBV6-5,TGTGCCAGCAGTTCAAAAGGACAGGGATGGGAAAACTATGGCTACACCTTC,CASSSKGQGWENYGYTF
few,14,NA,TRBJ1-1,TRBV28,TGTGCCAGCAGTTTAATAAGCCCCGGGGCTGAAGCTTTCTTT,CASSLISPGAEAFF
many,15,NA,TRBJ2-2,TRBV5-1,TGCGCCAGCAGCCCGGGGACTCCAAACACCGGGGAGCTGTTTTTT,CASSPGTPNTGELFF
NA,15,NA,TRBJ2-5,TRBV7-9,TGTGCCAGCAGCTTCCTTTGGCTCGGGCAAGAGACCCAGTACTTC,CASSFLWLGQETQYF
NA,15,NA,TRBJ2-5,TRBV7-7,TGTGCTAGCAGCTCCTCATGGGGCCGCGGGGAGACCCAGTACTTC,CASSSSWGRGETQYF
many,13,TRBD1,TRBJ2-1,TRBV7-7,TGTGCTAGCAGCTTTGACAGGGGCAATGAGCAGTTCTTC,CASSFDRGNEQFF
few,16,NA,TRBJ2-3,TRBV18,TGTGCCAGCTCACCTATAACAGGGACCAGCACAGATACGCAGTATTTT,CASSPITGTSTDTQYF
NA,14,TRBD1,TRBJ2-7,TRBV3-1,TGTGCCAGCAGCCAGGGGACAGGGCACTACGAGCAGTACTTC,CASSQGTGHYEQYF
few,13,NA,TRBJ2-5,TRBV5-5,TGTGCCAGCAGCTTACACGGACAAGAGACCCAGTACTTC,CASSLHGQETQYF
many,12,NA,TRBJ1-1,TRBV20-1,TGCAGTGCTAGGGGGGGGAACACTGAAGCTTTCTTT,CSARGGNTEAFF
NA,15,NA,TRBJ1-1,TRBV6-5,TGTGCCAGCAGTTACACAACGGACAGTGTCACTGAAGCTTTCTTT,CASSYTTDSVTEAFF
NA,16,NA,TRBJ2-3,TRBV9,TGTGCCAGCAGCCCACCCCCCGGGGGAATCACAGATACGCAGTATTTT,CASSPPPGGITDTQYF
few,14,NA,TRBJ1-2,TRBV7-2,TGTGCCAGCAGCTCCAGGGATCCTAACTATGGCTACACCTTC,CASSSRDPNYGYTF
few,16,TRBD2,TRBJ2-1,TRBV12-3/TRBV12-4,TGTGCCAGCAGTTCGCCGGGAGCGGGGGCTAGCAATGAGCAGTTCTTC,CASSSPGAGASNEQFF
few,16,TRBD1,TRBJ2-1,TRBV20-1,TGCAGTGCTCACCGAGTTGACAGGGGGTCCTACAATGAGCAGTTCTTC,CSAHRVDRGSYNEQFF
NA,15,TRBD1,TRBJ1-5,TRBV20-1,TGCAGTGCTAGAGAAGGACAGGGGGCAAATCAGCCCCAGCATTTT,CSAREGQGANQPQHF
NA,16,TRBD2,TRBJ2-1,TRBV11-1,TGTGCCAGCAGCCTAGTACTAGCGGGGGGGTCCGCTGAGCAGTTCTTC,CASSLVLAGGSAEQFF
few,16,TRBD2,TRBJ2-3,TRBV7-2,TGTGCCAGCAGCGCACACTCGACCCTAGCGGGGGCCTCTCCGTATTTT,CASSAHSTLAGASPYF
few,15,NA,TRBJ2-1,TRBV5-5,TGTGCCAGCAGCTTGGCCCAAACAGGTTATCGCGAGCAGTTCTTC,CASSLAQTGYREQFF
NA,15,NA,TRBJ2-7,TRBV7-2,TGTGCCAGCAGCTTACTGAAGGGATTTAGATACGAGCAGTACTTC,CASSLLKGFRYEQYF
NA,13,NA,TRBJ2-2,TRBV9,TGTGCCAGCAGCGCCGGACATACCGGGGAGCTGTTTTTT,CASSAGHTGELFF
NA,15,TRBD2,TRBJ2-7,TRBV9,TGTGCCAGCAGCGTAGGCGGGGGGATTGTTTACGAGCAGTACTTC,CASSVGGGIVYEQYF
few,16,TRBD1,TRBJ2-6,TRBV12-3/TRBV12-4,TGTGCCAGCAGTACCCGGACAGGGATCGGGGCCAACGTCCTGACTTTC,CASSTRTGIGANVLTF
NA,14,NA,TRBJ1-1,TRBV6-5,TGTGCCAGCAGTTACTCCCGCAAGAACACTGAAGCTTTCTTT,CASSYSRKNTEAFF
few,14,NA,TRBJ2-1,TRBV5-5,TGTGCCAGCAGCTATCTTAGGGACCCCGCGGAGTTCTTCTTC,CASSYLRDPAEFFF
few,14,NA,TRBJ1-1,TRBV5-1,TGCGCCAGCAGCTTGGAGGTTGGGCCCTGGGAAGCTTTCTTT,CASSLEVGPWEAFF
NA,12,NA,TRBJ2-3,TRBV7-2,TGTGCCAGCAGCTCTACCACAGATACGCAGTATTTT,CASSSTTDTQYF
few,17,NA,TRBJ2-1,TRBV11-2,TGTGCCAGCAGCCCTCAGGAGGGGGGCGTCTCCTACAATGAGCAGTTCTTC,CASSPQEGGVSYNEQFF
few,14,NA,TRBJ1-3,TRBV9,TGTGCCAGCAGCGTAGAGGCCGCCGGAAACACCATATATTTT,CASSVEAAGNTIYF
NA,15,TRBD1,TRBJ2-5,TRBV5-5,TGTGCCAGCAGCTCAGGGACAGGTCGGCAAGAGACCCAGTACTTC,CASSSGTGRQETQYF
NA,17,TRBD2,TRBJ2-1,TRBV7-2,TGTGCCAGCAGCTTGGGACTAGCGGGGGGCCGTTACAATGAGCAGTTCTTC,CASSLGLAGGRYNEQFF
NA,12,NA,TRBJ2-7,TRBV12-3/TRBV12-4,TGTGCCAGCAGTTATACGAGGGGCGAGCAGTACTTC,CASSYTRGEQYF